These 3 T cell receptor beta chains originate from one sample sequenced in a study of HIV-infected children after antiretroviral therapy interruption. RNA-based 3' RACE libraries used unique molecular identifiers. TCRdb independently ran MiXCR on the 3' RACE reads; one entry per CDR3 protein. The table includes some 90,000 distinct CDR3 sequences, 5.5% to 8.5% detected once. Treatment: PENTA 11 planned treatment interruption arm or continuous ART arm. The sample here was CD45RA+ CD4+ T cells from PBMCs, pooled from several time points, taken from a donor given antiretroviral therapy, either interrupted or continuous. Subset in this sample: naive CD4+ CD45RA+ CD45RO- T cells. The receptors were gathered from a pool of human donors with HIV.

This clonotype was detected ten times or more. V and J are TRBV3-1 and TRBJ1-6, with TRBD1 identical over 9 bases. The V gene end was trimmed by 5 bases and the J gene end by 6 bases; junction bases not matched to a gene: 2. Germline loops: CDR1 LGHDT, CDR2 YNNKEL (reference sequence). This CDR3 is 14 amino acids long. CDR3 residues: CASSWTGVNSPLHF. The CDR3 bases are TGTGCCAGCAGCTGGACAGGGGTTAATTCACCCCTCCACTTT.

This clonotype was found a few times. The genes are TRBV12-3 or TRBV12-4 and TRBJ2-1, with 8 nucleotides matching TRBD1. The CDR3 length is 16 residues. With V trimmed by 5 bases and J by 2 bases, 8 bases remained unmatched. CDR3 sequence: CASSKTGAITYNEQFF. The CDR3 DNA follows: TGTGCCAGCAGTAAGACAGGGGCGATTACCTACAATGAGCAGTTCTTC.

This clonotype occurred many times. V gene TRBV23-1 combines with J gene TRBJ2-1; possible D gene TRBD1, 5 bases. Being an ORF, TRBV23-1 has a function that is uncertain. Between the trimmed V and J ends, which lost 0 bases and 2 bases, there was a span of 17 bases. The CDR3 extends over 18 amino acids. In DNA form, the CDR3 reads TGCGCCAGCAGTCAATCTAAGGAAGGCAGGGCCCCCTACAATGAGCAGTTCTTC. Amino acid sequence: CASSQSKEGRAPYNEQFF.